Below, 10 T cell receptor beta chains from the same sample are listed, as sequenced in a study of CD8 T cells in Susac syndrome (dated by TCRdb to the late 2010s). The protocol used for the library was the immunoSEQ multiplex PCR assay. RNA was extracted using the RNeasy kit, and roughly 0.5 to 1 microgram was reverse transcribed with random hexamers. Using fastp at Q25 and MiXCR, TCRdb reprocessed the public reads and kept productive beta chains. Each CDR3 protein gets just one entry, which takes the most common genes and DNA from the rows behind it. The sample table shows around 160,000 distinct CDR3 sequences, and around 94% are seen once. The ten largest clones represent under 0.15% of the sample. Sample: CD4+ T cells from PBMCs. The receptors originated from a human donor in good health.

This chain joins TRBV7-2 and TRBJ2-1, with D perhaps TRBD2 (5 bases). Trimming shortened V by 1 base and J by 11 bases, and 9 bases separated the two germline ends. The germline CDR1 and CDR2 sequences are SGHTA and FQGNSA. The CDR3 totals 12 residues. This CDR3 is CASSLDSAKQFF. The CDR3 region has the DNA TGTGCCAGCAGCTTAGATAGCGCCAAGCAGTTCTTC.

This clonotype was seen only once. The V call is TRBV20-1, the J call TRBJ2-1, with D perhaps TRBD1 (5 bases). V dropped 6 bases and J dropped 8 bases, with 14 bases sitting between them. CDR3 length: 12 amino acids. Germline V gives CDR1 DFQATT, CDR2 SNEGSKA (reference sequence). The CDR3: CSAISRADEQFF. The DNA of the CDR3 is TGCAGTGCGATAAGCAGGGCCGATGAGCAGTTCTTC.

The rearrangement links TRBV9 to TRBJ2-6; unclear D gene. The V and J ends lost 2 bases and 4 bases respectively, with 10 bases between them. CDR3 length: 15 amino acids. The germline V gene encodes CDR1 SGDLS and CDR2 YYNGEE. The CDR3 DNA reads TGTGCCAGCAGCGTTCCAGGAGCCGGGGCCAACGTCCTGACTTTC. Encoded protein: CASSVPGAGANVLTF.

The rearrangement joins TRBV18 to TRBJ1-2; D is possibly TRBD1 (6 bases). V lost 5 bases and J lost 3, with 13 bases in between. Per germline, CDR1 KGHSH and CDR2 LQKENI. The CDR3 sequence is 14 residues long. CDR3 sequence (DNA): TGTGCCAGCTCATCGAACAGGGAAGACTATGGCTACACCTTC. Residues: CASSSNREDYGYTF.

This clonotype was found once. The chain combines TRBV20-1 with TRBJ1-6; 8 bases align to TRBD1. The germline CDR1 and CDR2 sequences are DFQATT and SNEGSKA (reference sequence). The length of the CDR3 is 13 residues. Trimming took 3 bases from V and 11 from J; bases not matched to a gene: 6. The CDR3 region is CSASRQGLTPLHF. The DNA of the CDR3 is TGCAGTGCTAGCCGACAGGGGCTGACACCCCTCCACTTT.

The chain has TRBV19 and TRBJ2-7; the match to TRBD1 covers 7 bases. This CDR3 has 15 amino acids. Germline V gives CDR1 LNHDA, CDR2 SQIVND (reference sequence). V was clipped by 5 bases and J by 4 bases; unmatched bases: 11. For the CDR3, the DNA is TGTGCCAGTAGTCAACAGGGGAAGACCAATTACGAGCAGTACTTC. It yields the protein CASSQQGKTNYEQYF. Combining the CDR3 with reference TRBV19 and TRBJ2-7 gives the whole variable domain DGGITQSPKYLFRKEGQNVTLSCEQNLNHDAMYWYRQDPGQGLRLIYYSQIVNDFQKGDIAEGYSVSREKKESFPLTVTSAQKNPTAFYLCASSQQGKTNYEQYFGPGTRLTVT.

This chain joins TRBV4-2 and TRBJ2-5; D is perhaps TRBD1 (6 bases). The CDR3 sequence is 16 residues long. The V gene's germline CDR1 is LGHNA and CDR2 YNFKEQ. Trimming shortened V by 2 bases and J by 3 bases, and 16 bases separated the two germline ends. Here the CDR3 reads CASSQTTGTSKETQYF. CDR3 nucleotides: TGTGCCAGCAGCCAAACTACCGGGACATCTAAAGAGACCCAGTACTTC.

The chain recombines TRBV7-2 with TRBJ2-1; D is ambiguous. Germline loops: CDR1 SGHTA, CDR2 FQGNSA. V lost 0 bases, J lost 10 bases, and 10 bases lay in between. This CDR3 is 13 amino acids long. The CDR3 coding sequence is TGTGCCAGCAGCTTAGCGCACCTGAGGGAGCAGTTCTTC. It encodes CASSLAHLREQFF. The variable domain in full, completed from reference TRBV7-2 and TRBJ2-1, reads GAGVSQSPSNKVTEKGKDVELRCDPISGHTALYWYRQSLGQGLEFLIYFQGNSAPDKSGLPSDRFSAERTGGSVSTLTIQRTQQEDSAVYLCASSLAHLREQFFGPGTRLTVL.

This chain uses TRBV20-1 with TRBJ2-2, with 7 nucleotides matching TRBD2. The ends lost 4 bases at V and 1 base at J; junction bases unmatched: 6. Germline V gene data show CDR1 as DFQATT and CDR2 as SNEGSKA (reference sequence). This CDR3 contains 15 residues. The CDR3 protein is CSAIEGGRNTGELFF. CDR3 coding DNA: TGCAGTGCTATCGAGGGAGGGAGGAACACCGGGGAGCTGTTTTTT.

This clonotype came up once. The chain couples TRBV20-1 to TRBJ2-7; 9 nucleotides match TRBD1. This CDR3 is 15 amino acids long. The V gene's germline CDR1 is DFQATT and CDR2 SNEGSKA (reference sequence). The trim removed 0 bases at V and 3 bases at J, leaving 6 bases unmatched. In DNA, the CDR3 is TGCAGTGCTAGAGAAGGAACAGGGGGCGGCTACGAGCAGTACTTC. This gives the protein CSAREGTGGGYEQYF.